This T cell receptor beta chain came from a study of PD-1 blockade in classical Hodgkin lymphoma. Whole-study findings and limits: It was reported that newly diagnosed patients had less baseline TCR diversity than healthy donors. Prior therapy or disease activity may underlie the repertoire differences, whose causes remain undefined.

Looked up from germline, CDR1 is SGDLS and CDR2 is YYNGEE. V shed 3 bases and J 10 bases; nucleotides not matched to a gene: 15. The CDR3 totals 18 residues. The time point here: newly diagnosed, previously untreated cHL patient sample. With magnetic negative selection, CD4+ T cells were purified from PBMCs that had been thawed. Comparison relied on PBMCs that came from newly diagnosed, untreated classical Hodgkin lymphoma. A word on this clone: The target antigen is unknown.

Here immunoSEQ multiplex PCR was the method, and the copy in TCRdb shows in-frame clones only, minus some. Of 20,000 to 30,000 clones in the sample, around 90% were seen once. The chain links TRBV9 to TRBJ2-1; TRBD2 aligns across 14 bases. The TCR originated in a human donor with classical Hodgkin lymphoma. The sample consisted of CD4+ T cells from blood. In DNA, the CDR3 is TGTGCCAGCAGCGCTCCCGGAACGGGACTAGCGGGGGTCAGGGAGCAGTTCTTC. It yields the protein CASSAPGTGLAGVREQFF.